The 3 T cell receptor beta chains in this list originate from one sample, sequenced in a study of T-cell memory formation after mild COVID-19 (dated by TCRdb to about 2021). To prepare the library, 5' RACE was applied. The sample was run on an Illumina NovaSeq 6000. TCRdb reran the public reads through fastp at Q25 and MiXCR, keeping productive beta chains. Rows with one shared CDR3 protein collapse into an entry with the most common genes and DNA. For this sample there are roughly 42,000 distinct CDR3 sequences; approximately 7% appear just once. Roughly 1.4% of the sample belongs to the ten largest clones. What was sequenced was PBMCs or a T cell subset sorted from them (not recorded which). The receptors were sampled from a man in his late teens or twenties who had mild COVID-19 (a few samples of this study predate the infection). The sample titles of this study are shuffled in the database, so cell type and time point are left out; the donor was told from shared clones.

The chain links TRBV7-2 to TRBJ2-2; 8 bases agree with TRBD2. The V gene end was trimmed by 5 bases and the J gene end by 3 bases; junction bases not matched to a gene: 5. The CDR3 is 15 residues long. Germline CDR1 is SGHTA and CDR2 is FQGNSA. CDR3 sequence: CASSLWGLDTGELFF. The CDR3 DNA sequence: TGTGCCAGCAGCCTATGGGGACTAGACACCGGGGAGCTGTTTTTT.

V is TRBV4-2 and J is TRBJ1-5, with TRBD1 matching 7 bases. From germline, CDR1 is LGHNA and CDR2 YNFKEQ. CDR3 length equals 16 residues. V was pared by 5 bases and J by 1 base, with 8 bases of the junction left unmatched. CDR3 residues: CASSFDRVMSNQPQHF. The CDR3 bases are TGTGCCAGCAGCTTCGACAGGGTGATGAGCAATCAGCCCCAGCATTTT.

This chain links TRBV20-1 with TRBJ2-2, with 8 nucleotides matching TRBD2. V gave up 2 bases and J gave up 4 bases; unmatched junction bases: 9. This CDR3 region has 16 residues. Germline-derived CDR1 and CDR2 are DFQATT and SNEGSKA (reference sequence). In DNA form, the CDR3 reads TGCAGTGCTAGATCGAAGTCGCGGGGGGCCACCGGGGAGCTGTTTTTT. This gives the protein CSARSKSRGATGELFF.